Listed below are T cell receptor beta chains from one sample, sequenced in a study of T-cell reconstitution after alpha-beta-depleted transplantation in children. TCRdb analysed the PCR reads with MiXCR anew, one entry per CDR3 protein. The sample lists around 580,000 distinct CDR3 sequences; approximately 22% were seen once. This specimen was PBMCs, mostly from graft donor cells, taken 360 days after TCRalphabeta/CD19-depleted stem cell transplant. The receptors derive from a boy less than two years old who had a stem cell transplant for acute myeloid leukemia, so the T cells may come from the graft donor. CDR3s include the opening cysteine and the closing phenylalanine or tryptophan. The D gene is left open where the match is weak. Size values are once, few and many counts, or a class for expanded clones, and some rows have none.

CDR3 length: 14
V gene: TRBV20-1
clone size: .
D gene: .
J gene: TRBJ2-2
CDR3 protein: CSARDPGVVGELFF
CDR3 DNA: TGCAGTGCTAGAGATCCCGGGGTTGTCGGGGAGCTGTTTTTT

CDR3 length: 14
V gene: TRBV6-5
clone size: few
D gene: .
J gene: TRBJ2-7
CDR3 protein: CASSYADSTYEQYF
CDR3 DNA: TGTGCCAGCAGTTACGCAGACAGTACCTACGAGCAGTACTTC

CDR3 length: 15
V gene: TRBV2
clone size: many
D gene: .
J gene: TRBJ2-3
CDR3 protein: CASSEMPTGTDTQYF
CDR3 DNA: TGTGCCAGCAGTGAAATGCCAACCGGGACAGATACGCAGTATTTT

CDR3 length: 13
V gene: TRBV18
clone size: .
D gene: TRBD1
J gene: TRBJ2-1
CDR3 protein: CASSRQGVNEQFF
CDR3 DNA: TGTGCCAGCTCACGGCAGGGGGTCAATGAGCAGTTCTTC

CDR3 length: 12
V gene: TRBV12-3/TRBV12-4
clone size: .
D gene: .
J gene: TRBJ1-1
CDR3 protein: CASSSDGIEAFF
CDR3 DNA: TGTGCCAGCAGTTCTGACGGGATTGAAGCTTTCTTT

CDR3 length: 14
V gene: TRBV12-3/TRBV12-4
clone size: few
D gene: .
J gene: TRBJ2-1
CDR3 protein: CASRTWTADNEQFF
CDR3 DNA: TGTGCCAGCAGAACCTGGACCGCCGACAATGAGCAGTTCTTC

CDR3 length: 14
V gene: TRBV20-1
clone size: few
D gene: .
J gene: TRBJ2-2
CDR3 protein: CSAPDTSNTGELFF
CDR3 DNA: TGCAGTGCTCCGGACACCTCGAACACCGGGGAGCTGTTTTTT

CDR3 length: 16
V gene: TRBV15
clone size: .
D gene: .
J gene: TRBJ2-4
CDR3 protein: CATSRDGSLAKNIQYF
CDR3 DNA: TGTGCCACCAGCAGAGATGGGAGCCTAGCCAAAAACATTCAGTACTTC

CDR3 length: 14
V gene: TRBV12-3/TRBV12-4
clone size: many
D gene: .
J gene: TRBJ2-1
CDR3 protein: CASSSLFGVNEQFF
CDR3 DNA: TGTGCCAGCAGCTCCCTCTTCGGGGTGAATGAGCAGTTCTTC

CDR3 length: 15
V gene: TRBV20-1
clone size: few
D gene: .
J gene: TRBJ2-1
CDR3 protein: CSVSHGTHSYNEQFF
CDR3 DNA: TGCAGTGTCAGCCACGGGACACATTCCTACAATGAGCAGTTCTTC

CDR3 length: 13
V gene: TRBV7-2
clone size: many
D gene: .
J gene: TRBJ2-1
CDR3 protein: CASSLQGYNEQFF
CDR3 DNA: TGTGCCAGCTCACTCCAGGGATACAATGAGCAGTTCTTC

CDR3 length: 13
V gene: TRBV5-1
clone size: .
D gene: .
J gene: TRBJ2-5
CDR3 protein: CASSGGLEETQYF
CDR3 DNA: TGCGCCAGCAGCGGGGGGCTGGAGGAGACCCAGTACTTC

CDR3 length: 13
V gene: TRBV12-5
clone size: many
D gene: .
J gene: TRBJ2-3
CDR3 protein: CASGPNPMDTQYF
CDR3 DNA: TGTGCTAGTGGCCCAAACCCAATGGATACGCAGTATTTT

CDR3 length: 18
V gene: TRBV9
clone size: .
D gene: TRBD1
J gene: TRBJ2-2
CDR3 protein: CASSVEGGIRSGTGELFF
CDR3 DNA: TGTGCCAGCAGCGTAGAAGGGGGCATCAGAAGCGGCACCGGGGAGCTGTTTTTT

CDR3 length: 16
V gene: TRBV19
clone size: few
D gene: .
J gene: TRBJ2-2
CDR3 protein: CATKRVAETNTGELFF
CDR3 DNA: TGTGCCACCAAACGGGTAGCGGAAACGAACACCGGGGAGCTGTTTTTT

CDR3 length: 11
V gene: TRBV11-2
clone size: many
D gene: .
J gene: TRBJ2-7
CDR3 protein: CASSLAAFKYF
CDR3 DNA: TGTGCCAGCAGCTTAGCGGCATTTAAGTACTTC

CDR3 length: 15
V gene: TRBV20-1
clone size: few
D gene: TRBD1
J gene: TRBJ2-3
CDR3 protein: CSATSRDRATDTQYF
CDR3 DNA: TGCAGTGCTACTTCCCGGGACAGAGCCACAGATACGCAGTATTTT

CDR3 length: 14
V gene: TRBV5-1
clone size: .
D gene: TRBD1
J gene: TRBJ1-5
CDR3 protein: CASSATGADQPQHF
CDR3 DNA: TGCGCCAGCAGCGCCACAGGGGCGGATCAGCCCCAGCATTTT

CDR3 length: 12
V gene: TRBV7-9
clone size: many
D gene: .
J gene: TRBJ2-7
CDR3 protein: CASSLNSYEQYF
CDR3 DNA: TGTGCCAGCAGCTTAAACAGCTACGAGCAGTACTTC

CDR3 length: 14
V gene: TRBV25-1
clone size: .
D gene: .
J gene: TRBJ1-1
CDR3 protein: CASSEAGDPTEAFF
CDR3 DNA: TGTGCCAGCAGTGAGGCGGGGGATCCCACTGAAGCTTTCTTT

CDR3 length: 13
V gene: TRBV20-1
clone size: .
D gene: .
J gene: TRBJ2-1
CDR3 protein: CSASEGSYNEQFF
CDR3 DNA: TGCAGTGCTAGTGAAGGATCCTACAATGAGCAGTTCTTC

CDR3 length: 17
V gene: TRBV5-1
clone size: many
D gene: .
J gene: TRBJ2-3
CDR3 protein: CASSLGTTSGIEDTQYF
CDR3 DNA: TGCGCCAGCAGCTTGGGGACCACCTCAGGGATTGAGGATACGCAGTATTTT

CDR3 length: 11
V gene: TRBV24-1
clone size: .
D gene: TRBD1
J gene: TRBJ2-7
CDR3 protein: CATQGAHEQYF
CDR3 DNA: TGTGCCACACAGGGGGCCCACGAGCAGTACTTC

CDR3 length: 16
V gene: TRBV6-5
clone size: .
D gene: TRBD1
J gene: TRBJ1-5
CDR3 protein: CASSYPTGATTQPQHF
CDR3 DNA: TGTGCCAGCAGTTACCCTACAGGGGCCACCACTCAGCCCCAGCATTTT

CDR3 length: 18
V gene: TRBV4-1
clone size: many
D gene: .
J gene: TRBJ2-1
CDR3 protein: CASSQDKRRTVIYNEQFF
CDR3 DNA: TGCGCCAGCAGCCAAGATAAGAGGAGAACAGTTATCTACAATGAGCAGTTCTTC

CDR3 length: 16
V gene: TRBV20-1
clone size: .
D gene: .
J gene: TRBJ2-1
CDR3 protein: CSAQPPARRSYNEQFF
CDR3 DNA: TGCAGTGCTCAGCCGCCTGCGCGGCGCTCCTACAATGAGCAGTTCTTC

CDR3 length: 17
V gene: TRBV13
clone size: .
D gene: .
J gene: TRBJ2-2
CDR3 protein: CASSLTLNRDHTGELFF
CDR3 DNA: TGTGCCAGCAGCTTAACCCTCAACAGGGACCACACCGGGGAGCTGTTTTTT

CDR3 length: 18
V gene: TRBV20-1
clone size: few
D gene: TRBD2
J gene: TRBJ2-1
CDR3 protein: CCARDVDAGGLLGDEQFF
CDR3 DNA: TGCTGTGCTAGAGATGTGGACGCGGGGGGGTTGTTAGGGGATGAGCAGTTCTTC

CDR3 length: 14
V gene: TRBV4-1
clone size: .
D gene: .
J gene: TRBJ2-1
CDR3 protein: CASRKEGPYNEQFF
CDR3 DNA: TGCGCCAGCAGAAAAGAGGGGCCGTACAATGAGCAGTTCTTC

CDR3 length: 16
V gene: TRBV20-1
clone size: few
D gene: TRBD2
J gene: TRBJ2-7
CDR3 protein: CSARSGTGGLSYEQYF
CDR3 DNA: TGCAGTGCTAGAAGTGGCACGGGGGGGCTGTCCTACGAGCAGTACTTC

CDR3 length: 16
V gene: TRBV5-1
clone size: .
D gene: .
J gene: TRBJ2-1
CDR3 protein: CASSLTRDKVHNEQFF
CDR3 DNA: TGCGCCAGCAGCTTAACCCGGGACAAAGTGCACAATGAGCAGTTCTTC

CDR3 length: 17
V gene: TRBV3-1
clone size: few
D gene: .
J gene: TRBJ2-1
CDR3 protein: CASSLQIAANFYNEQFF
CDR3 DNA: TGTGCCAGCAGTCTTCAAATAGCAGCCAACTTCTACAATGAGCAGTTCTTC

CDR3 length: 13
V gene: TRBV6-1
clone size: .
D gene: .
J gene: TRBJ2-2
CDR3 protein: CASRSSGTGELFF
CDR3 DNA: TGTGCCAGCAGGTCTTCTGGCACCGGGGAGCTGTTTTTT